This T cell receptor (beta chain) was sequenced for a study of beta chain features in type 1 diabetes. Overall study findings and caveats: Patients' naive, central memory and regulatory TCRB repertoires appeared more alike than those of healthy donors. Fewer insertions but more deletions were seen at VDJ junctions in type 1 diabetes patients. There was a moderate but significant shortening of TCRB CDR3s in all four CD4+ subsets of Type 1 diabetes patients.

Notes on this clone: What it recognizes is unknown.

The CDR3 consists of 18 residues. CDR1 is SGHVS, CDR2 FQNEAQ, per germline. V lost 2 bases, J lost 1 base, and 19 bases lay in between. There was one heparinised blood draw per donor, averaging around 0.11 L. Using CD45RO/CCR7/CD25/CD127/CD95/CD27, CD4+ naive, central memory, regulatory and stem cell-like memory cells were sorted. The whole isolated RNA underwent reverse transcription, so sequencing captured expressed TCRB transcripts. Profiled with immunoSEQ multiplex PCR; TCRdb holds only in-frame clones, not every one. The profile shows roughly 160,000 clones, about 7.8% of them singletons. Sequencing was done on a sample of central memory CD4+ T cells from blood. This chain uses TRBV7-8 with TRBJ2-3, with D possibly being TRBD2 (6 bases). The sequence was obtained from a woman aged 35 to 49 with type 1 diabetes. Written as DNA, the CDR3 is TGTGCCAGCAGCTTAACTGGAAGGAGGGCTAGCGGCACAGATACGCAGTATTTT. Protein product: CASSLTGRRASGTDTQYF. The full variable domain, with the rest looked up from reference TRBV7-8 and TRBJ2-3, is GAGVSQSPRYKVAKRGQDVALRCDPISGHVSLFWYQQALGQGPEFLTYFQNEAQLDKSGLPSDRFFAERPEGSVSTLKIQRTQQEDSAVYLCASSLTGRRASGTDTQYFGPGTRLTVL.